This TCR beta chain emerged from a study of T cell responses to AZD1222 COVID-19 vaccine. Generated by immunoSEQ multiplex PCR, the TCRdb table keeps only in-frame clones and is missing some. The sample has almost 70,000 clones, 80% seen once. There are 15 residues in the CDR3. V was pared by 1 base and J by 4 bases, with 14 bases between. Germline V gene data show CDR1 as SGHDT and CDR2 as YYEEEE. The V and J genes are TRBV5-6 and TRBJ1-2, with a tentative D call TRBD1 (6 bases). The source is an adult who received the AZD1222 COVID-19 vaccine. The sample in question was peripheral blood, obtained 28 days after the second AZD1222 dose. The CDR3: CASSLIQGTFYGYTF. DNA of the CDR3: TGTGCCAGCAGCTTGATACAGGGTACGTTCTATGGCTACACCTTC.